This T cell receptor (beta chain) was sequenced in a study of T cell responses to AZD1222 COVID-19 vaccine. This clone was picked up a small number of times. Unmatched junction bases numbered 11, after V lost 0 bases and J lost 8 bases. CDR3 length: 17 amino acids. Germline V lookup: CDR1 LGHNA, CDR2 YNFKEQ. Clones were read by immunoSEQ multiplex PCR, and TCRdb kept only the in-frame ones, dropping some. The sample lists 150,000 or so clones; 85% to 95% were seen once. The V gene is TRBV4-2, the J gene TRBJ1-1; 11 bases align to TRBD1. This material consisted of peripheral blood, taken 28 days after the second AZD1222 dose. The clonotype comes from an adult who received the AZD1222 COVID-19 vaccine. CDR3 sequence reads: CASSQDDGGTGGAEAFF. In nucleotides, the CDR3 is TGTGCCAGCAGCCAAGATGACGGGGGGACAGGGGGAGCGGAAGCTTTCTTT.